The present T cell receptor beta chain was sequenced within a study of early T cells in non-severe SARS-CoV-2 infection. Study as a whole: The chains were unpaired, and the sequenced material was bulk RNA from unsorted whole blood.

Ten or more counts support this clonotype. This CDR3 contains 16 residues. The V gene end was trimmed by 4 bases and the J gene end by 8 bases; junction bases not matched to a gene: 13. CDR1 SNHLY and CDR2 FYNNEI come from the germline V gene. Each cDNA molecule carried a unique molecular identifier. TCRdb reprocessed the 5' RACE reads via MiXCR and lists one record per CDR3 protein. This repertoire shows under 60,000 distinct CDR3 sequences, roughly 13% found once; its top ten account for around 9.6%. The sequencing input was whole blood. The rearrangement joins TRBV2 to TRBJ2-1, with 8 nucleotides matching TRBD1. The origin of this receptor is an adult who was a healthcare worker with PCR-confirmed SARS-CoV-2 infection or an uninfected control (not recorded which). This CDR3 is CASSGLRGQGPHEQFF. In DNA form, the CDR3 reads TGTGCCAGCAGTGGTTTAAGAGGACAGGGTCCCCATGAGCAGTTCTTC.